Listed here are 32 T cell receptor beta chains from one sample, sequenced in a study of blood T cells in healthy people across ages. It was with a sample-barcoded 5' primer and a J-beta primer mix that a second PCR of about 7 to 12 cycles was run. TCRdb reanalysed the 5' RACE reads using MiXCR and keeps one entry per CDR3 protein. The table lists about 290,000 distinct CDR3 sequences, less than 30% of them singletons, with around 30% in the top ten. The sample comprised blood. These receptors all stem from a woman aged 65 to 85 in good health.

This clonotype was counted only a few times. The rearrangement uses TRBV15 and TRBJ1-1; tentative D call: TRBD1 (5 bases). CDR1 and CDR2 from the germline V gene are LNHNV and YYDKDF (reference sequence). The CDR3 is 17 amino acids. V lost 1 base and J lost 2, with 17 bases in between. DNA for the CDR3: TGTGCCACCAGCAGAGGTTGGGCGGGTCAGGGTAACACTGAAGCTTTCTTT. Translated: CATSRGWAGQGNTEAFF.

The chain employs TRBV6-5 and TRBJ2-1, with TRBD2 matching over 8 bases. CDR3 size: 16 residues. V was clipped by 2 bases and J by 2 bases; unmatched bases: 5. Germline-derived CDR1 and CDR2 are MNHEY and SVGAGI. As DNA, the CDR3 is TGTGCCAGCAGTTACGAGGGCGGGAGGCCCTACAATGAGCAGTTCTTC. It translates to CASSYEGGRPYNEQFF.

This clonotype was recorded many times. This chain uses TRBV27 with TRBJ2-7; 10 nucleotides line up with TRBD2. CDR1 MNHEY and CDR2 SMNVEV come from the germline V gene (reference sequence). Trimming took 6 bases from V and 4 from J; bases not matched to a gene: 9. There are 15 residues in the CDR3. The CDR3 protein is CASRRDLAGAYEQYF. DNA of the CDR3: TGTGCCAGCAGGCGGGATCTAGCGGGGGCTTACGAGCAGTACTTC.

The sample holds many counts of this clonotype. The V gene is TRBV7-2, the J gene TRBJ1-4; no clear D gene. V was pared by 5 bases and J by 8 bases, with 18 bases between. This CDR3 contains 15 residues. Germline CDR1 SGHTA, CDR2 FQGNSA. CDR3 nucleotides: TGTGCCAGCAGCCCCCAGCGGGGTGGGGAGGAAAAACTGTTTTTT. Its protein is CASSPQRGGEEKLFF. Combining the CDR3 with reference TRBV7-2 and TRBJ1-4 gives the whole variable domain GAGVSQSPSNKVTEKGKDVELRCDPISGHTALYWYRQSLGQGLEFLIYFQGNSAPDKSGLPSDRFSAERTGGSVSTLTIQRTQQEDSAVYLCASSPQRGGEEKLFFGSGTQLSVL.

This clonotype showed up many times. V usage is TRBV28 and J usage is TRBJ2-7; D could derive from TRBD1 or TRBD2 (5 bases each). The germline V and J ends were trimmed by 7 bases and 0 bases, with 16 bases remaining between them. The CDR3 is 15 residues long. The germline CDR1 and CDR2 sequences are MDHEN and SYDVKM. CDR3 DNA: TGTGCCAGCACCACCGGGACGGGGTACTCCTACGAGCAGTACTTC. Translation: CASTTGTGYSYEQYF.

This clonotype showed up many times. V gene TRBV6-5 combines with J gene TRBJ2-2; D is ambiguous. Germline V CDR1 and CDR2: MNHEY, SVGAGI. Trimming left V 2 bases short and J 1 base short, with 11 bases between. The CDR3 is 16 amino acids. In nucleotides, the CDR3 is TGTGCCAGCAGTTACACCCTAAGGCGGAACACCGGGGAGCTGTTTTTT. Protein: CASSYTLRRNTGELFF.

V gene TRBV18 combines with J gene TRBJ1-2; unclear D gene. This CDR3 contains 13 residues. In germline, CDR1 is KGHSH, CDR2 LQKENI. Deletions cut 3 bases from V and 4 bases from J, with 9 bases between. The CDR3 protein is CASSPGQTYGYTF. Written as DNA, the CDR3 is TGTGCCAGCTCACCTGGTCAGACCTATGGCTACACCTTC. The whole variable domain, remainder taken from reference TRBV18 and TRBJ1-2, is NAGVMQNPRHLVRRRGQEARLRCSPMKGHSHVYWYRQLPEEGLKFMVYLQKENIIDESGMPKERFSAEFPKEGPSILRIQQVVRGDSAAYFCASSPGQTYGYTFGSGTRLTVV.

This clonotype has a handful of counts. The junction departs from germline at one end; a sequencing error may be responsible. This chain joins TRBV7-2 and TRBJ2-5, with 9 bases aligning to TRBD1. The length of the CDR3 is 13 residues. Per germline, CDR1 SGHTA and CDR2 FQGNSA. The CDR3 loop reads CASSSDGTGREFF. The CDR3 DNA follows: TGTGCCAGCAGCTCCGATGGGACAGGGCGGGAGTTCTTC. The whole variable domain, remainder taken from reference TRBV7-2 and TRBJ2-5, is GAGVSQSPSNKVTEKGKDVELRCDPISGHTALYWYRQSLGQGLEFLIYFQGNSAPDKSGLPSDRFSAERTGGSVSTLTIQRTQQEDSAVYLCASSSDGTGREFFGPGTRLLVL.

This clonotype was seen more than once but under ten times. V is TRBV28 and J is TRBJ2-7; 7 nucleotides align to TRBD1. The CDR3 covers 15 residues. CDR1 MDHEN and CDR2 SYDVKM come from the germline V gene. The ends lost 5 bases at V and 5 bases at J; junction bases unmatched: 12. The CDR3 nucleotides read TGTGCCAGCAGTCACCGGACAGGCTTAAGGAACGAGCAGTACTTC. Amino acids: CASSHRTGLRNEQYF. The full variable domain, completed using reference TRBV28 and TRBJ2-7, is DVKVTQSSRYLVKRTGEKVFLECVQDMDHENMFWYRQDPGLGLRLIYFSYDVKMKEKGDIPEGYSVSREKKERFSLILESASTNQTSMYLCASSHRTGLRNEQYFGPGTRLTVT.

This clonotype was seen repeatedly, ten times or more. V and J are TRBV5-1 and TRBJ1-2; TRBD1 might be the D (6 bases). The V end was cut by 1 base, the J end by 3 bases, with 16 bases between. The CDR3 has 16 residues. Germline V gives CDR1 SGHRS, CDR2 YFSETQ. DNA of the CDR3: TGCGCCAGCAGCTTGCACGGTTCGCAGGGGTACTATGGCTACACCTTC. Translated: CASSLHGSQGYYGYTF.

A few counts support this clonotype. V gene TRBV28 combines with J gene TRBJ1-2; D might be TRBD1 (5 bases). Germline V gene lookup returns CDR1 MDHEN and CDR2 SYDVKM. The CDR3 extends over 15 amino acids. With 9 bases removed from V and 3 bases from J, the gap between germline ends came to 20 bases. This chain's CDR3 is CAREIRDGRDYGYTF. CDR3 DNA sequence: TGTGCCAGGGAGATCCGGGACGGTCGGGACTATGGCTACACCTTC.

In its sample, this clonotype was seen a few times. The chain uses TRBV20-1 and TRBJ2-5; no clear D gene. Deletions cut 5 bases from V and 5 bases from J, with 15 bases between. CDR3 length: 13 residues. CDR1 and CDR2 (germline): DFQATT, SNEGSKA (reference sequence). CDR3 bases: TGCAGTGCTCATCTTTGGCCCTCCGAGACCCAGTACTTC. This gives the protein CSAHLWPSETQYF.

The V gene is TRBV20-1, the J gene TRBJ2-5; D might be TRBD1 (6 bases). The end of the DNA fits TRBJ2-7 better, so the J call may be wrong. The CDR3 spans 16 residues. Looked up from germline, CDR1 is DFQATT and CDR2 is SNEGSKA (reference sequence). CDR3 bases: TGCAGTGCGACAGGACCCGGGGCTGCCTTCACCTACGAGCAGTACTTC. It is translated as CSATGPGAAFTYEQYF.

This chain uses TRBV28 with TRBJ2-7; D gene unclear. The ends were cut back, 4 bases at V and 3 bases at J, with 10 bases in the middle. Germline V gene lookup returns CDR1 MDHEN and CDR2 SYDVKM. The CDR3 is made up of 13 amino acids. In DNA form, the CDR3 reads TGTGCCAGCAGTTCTACCCCCAACTACGAGCAGTACTTC. Translated, it gives CASSSTPNYEQYF.

This clonotype was counted ten times or more. The CDR3, as DNA: TGTGCCAACAAGCCGGGGGCGGGCTACGAGCAGTACTTC. Translating it yields CANKPGAGYEQYF. The genes are TRBV10-3 and TRBJ2-7; tentatively, D is TRBD1 or TRBD2 (6 bases each). CDR3 size: 13 residues. CDR1 is ENHRY and CDR2 is SYGVKD in the germline V gene. V lost 10 bases and J 3 bases, leaving 16 bases between the germline ends.

This clonotype turned up a few times. V gene TRBV3-1 combines with J gene TRBJ1-4; D remains unclear. Trimming stripped 4 bases from V and 1 base from J, with 7 bases between. Germline V gene lookup returns CDR1 LGHDT and CDR2 YNNKEL (reference sequence). The CDR3 consists of 14 residues. The CDR3 DNA reads as TGTGCCAGCAGCCCCGACGGAACTAATGAAAAACTGTTTTTT. Protein: CASSPDGTNEKLFF. The full variable domain, its missing parts supplied by reference TRBV3-1 and TRBJ1-4, is DTAVSQTPKYLVTQMGNDKSIKCEQNLGHDTMYWYKQDSKKFLKIMFSYNNKELIINETVPNRFSPKSPDKAHLNLHINSLELGDSAVYFCASSPDGTNEKLFFGSGTQLSVL.

This clonotype was seen a handful of times. The J gene is TRBJ2-5, the V gene TRBV4-1; 10 bases are a match to TRBD1. The closer fit of TRBJ2-1 to the DNA end suggests the J call may be wrong. Germline V gene sequence: CDR1 MGHRA, CDR2 YSYEKL. The CDR3 is made up of 15 amino acids. The CDR3 spells CASSPFPGQGYEQFF. The CDR3 DNA reads TGCGCCAGCAGCCCATTCCCGGGACAGGGGTATGAGCAGTTCTTC.

J is TRBJ1-2 and V is TRBV20-1, with D unresolved. Germline lookup yields CDR1 DFQATT and CDR2 SNEGSKA (reference sequence). This CDR3 has 13 residues. Between the trimmed V and J ends, which lost 6 bases and 4 bases, there was a span of 15 bases. Written as DNA, the CDR3 is TGCAGTGCGTGGGATGGGGAGCGCTATGGCTACACCTTC. The encoded protein is CSAWDGERYGYTF.

This clonotype has just one count. The V call is TRBV3-1, the J call TRBJ1-1; the D is unclear. V lost 5 bases, J lost 4 bases, and 11 bases lay in between. The germline V gene encodes CDR1 LGHDT and CDR2 YNNKEL (reference sequence). This CDR3 is 13 amino acids long. CDR3 loop: CASSNIWGTEAFF. The CDR3 DNA reads TGTGCCAGCAGCAATATTTGGGGCACTGAAGCTTTCTTT.

The chain joins TRBV6-1 to TRBJ2-1; a weak D match, TRBD2 (6 bases). The CDR3 runs 13 residues. Germline CDR1 MNHNS, CDR2 SASEGT. V lost 7 bases and J 8 bases, leaving 15 bases between the germline ends. CDR3 bases: TGTGCCAGCAATGGTCGGGAGTCGGATGAGCAGTTCTTC. This gives the protein CASNGRESDEQFF.

The CDR3 protein is CSVEDGRFHGYTF. The CDR3 nucleotides read TGCAGCGTTGAAGATGGCAGGTTCCATGGCTACACCTTC. The J gene is TRBJ1-2, the V gene TRBV29-1; D gene ambiguous. V gave up 0 bases and J gave up 6 bases, with 11 bases separating them. Germline V gives CDR1 SQVTM, CDR2 ANQGSEA. The CDR3 has 13 residues.

This clonotype turned up a few times. This chain joins TRBV12-3 or TRBV12-4 and TRBJ1-2; 8 bases map to TRBD1. Germline trimming cut 6 bases from V and 1 base from J; bases unmatched to any gene: 10. The CDR3 totals 16 residues. CDR3 sequence reads: CASSQTGEEGNYGYTF. DNA of the CDR3: TGTGCCAGCAGCCAGACAGGGGAAGAGGGTAACTATGGCTACACCTTC.

The rearrangement joins TRBV4-3 to TRBJ2-5; no reliable D call. Trimming stripped 4 bases from V and 5 bases from J, with 14 bases between. The CDR3 has 14 residues. CDR1 and CDR2 (germline): LGHNA, YSLEER. As DNA, the CDR3 is TGCGCCAGCAGCCGACCCCTTATGAGGGAGACCCAGTACTTC. Its translation is CASSRPLMRETQYF.

The table lists this clonotype with a few counts. The chain combines TRBV7-2 with TRBJ2-1, with TRBD2 matching over 13 bases. Germline CDR1 and CDR2: SGHTA and FQGNSA. The CDR3 has 16 amino acids. V lost 5 bases to trimming and J lost 7 bases; unmatched junction nucleotides: 8. CDR3 coding DNA: TGTGCCAGCAGCCCTCCGGGACTAGCGGGAAGGAATGAGCAGTTCTTC. It codes for CASSPPGLAGRNEQFF. Variable domain in full (rest from reference TRBV7-2 and TRBJ2-1): GAGVSQSPSNKVTEKGKDVELRCDPISGHTALYWYRQSLGQGLEFLIYFQGNSAPDKSGLPSDRFSAERTGGSVSTLTIQRTQQEDSAVYLCASSPPGLAGRNEQFFGPGTRLTVL.

This chain links TRBV7-2 with TRBJ2-5; weak D call: TRBD2 (5 bases). V dropped 1 base and J dropped 2 bases, with 11 bases sitting between them. The CDR3 totals 15 residues. Germline CDR1 SGHTA, CDR2 FQGNSA. The CDR3 DNA reads as TGTGCCAGCAGCTTAGGCCCCGGGAAGCAAGAGACCCAGTACTTC. Protein sequence: CASSLGPGKQETQYF.

The table lists this clonotype with a few counts. One end of the junction fails to match germline, which may point to a read error. The chain links TRBV20-1 to TRBJ2-7; possible D gene TRBD2, 5 bases. This CDR3 has 15 residues. Germline V gene sequence: CDR1 DFQATT, CDR2 SNEGSKA (reference sequence). The CDR3 here is CSATRPGGPTYGQYF. CDR3 bases: TGCAGTGCTACAAGACCGGGCGGGCCCACCTACGGGCAGTACTTC.

The chain couples TRBV7-2 to TRBJ1-6; the match to TRBD1 covers 7 bases. CDR1 is SGHTA and CDR2 is FQGNSA in the germline V gene. The CDR3 has 14 residues. After removal of 7 bases from V and 5 bases from J, the junction contained 5 bases not matched to a gene. The CDR3 coding sequence is TGTGCCAGCACCGCGGGACAGAATAATTCACCCCTCCACTTT. This encodes CASTAGQNNSPLHF.

This clonotype was seen repeatedly, ten times or more. This sequence joins TRBV27 and TRBJ1-1; D is unresolved. V lost 5 bases to trimming and J lost 3 bases, with 19 bases between them. The CDR3 consists of 16 residues. Per the germline V gene, CDR1 is MNHEY and CDR2 is SMNVEV (reference sequence). CDR3 residues: CASSPHMTPRYTEAFF. The CDR3 bases are TGTGCCAGCAGTCCCCATATGACGCCCCGCTACACTGAAGCTTTCTTT.

The sample holds a few counts of this clonotype. The chain is built from TRBV29-1 and TRBJ2-7, with 9 positions matching TRBD2. V shed 7 bases, J shed 1 base, and the junction held 11 bases outside the gene matches. Germline V gene lookup returns CDR1 SQVTM and CDR2 ANQGSEA. This CDR3 has 15 amino acids. CDR3 amino acids: CSARGYSGRSYEQYF. Written as DNA, the CDR3 is TGCAGCGCCCGAGGGTATAGCGGGAGATCCTACGAGCAGTACTTC.

This clonotype turned up a few times. CDR3 DNA: TGTGCCAGCAGTGAAGCGGGAGGGAGGGGCGAGCAGTACTTC. It yields the protein CASSEAGGRGEQYF. This sequence joins TRBV6-1 and TRBJ2-7; 7 bases match TRBD2. The trim removed 0 bases at V and 6 bases at J, leaving 5 bases unmatched. Germline lookup yields CDR1 MNHNS and CDR2 SASEGT. CDR3 length equals 14 residues.

This clonotype came up a few times. The J gene is TRBJ1-1, the V gene TRBV25-1, with 7 bases lining up with TRBD1. The CDR3 consists of 15 residues. The V segment lost 4 bases and the J segment 0 bases; nucleotides outside the gene matches: 5. The germline CDR1 and CDR2 sequences are MGHDK and SYGVNS. CDR3 sequence (DNA): TGTGCCAGCAGTGCCTATGGGACAGTGAACACTGAAGCTTTCTTT. Amino acids: CASSAYGTVNTEAFF.

The V call is TRBV20-1, the J call TRBJ2-4; TRBD1 or TRBD2 may be the D gene (5 bases each). Deletions cut 6 bases from V and 7 bases from J, with 22 bases between. This CDR3 spans 15 amino acids. The germline CDR1 and CDR2 sequences are DFQATT and SNEGSKA (reference sequence). As DNA, the CDR3 is TGCAGTGCGAGGGAAGGGGAGAGCAGTGTGAACATTCAGTACTTC. It codes for CSAREGESSVNIQYF.